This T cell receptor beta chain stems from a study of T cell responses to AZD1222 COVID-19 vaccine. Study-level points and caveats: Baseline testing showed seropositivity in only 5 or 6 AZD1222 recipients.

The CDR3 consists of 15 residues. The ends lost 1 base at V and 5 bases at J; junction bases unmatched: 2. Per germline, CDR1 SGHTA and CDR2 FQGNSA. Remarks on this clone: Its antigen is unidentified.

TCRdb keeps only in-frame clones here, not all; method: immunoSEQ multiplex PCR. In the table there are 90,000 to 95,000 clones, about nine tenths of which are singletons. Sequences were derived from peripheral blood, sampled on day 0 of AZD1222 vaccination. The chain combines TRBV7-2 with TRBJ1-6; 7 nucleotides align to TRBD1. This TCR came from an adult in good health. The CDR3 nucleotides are TGTGCCAGCAGCTTAGTTACAGGGGATAATTCACCCCTCCACTTT. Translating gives CASSLVTGDNSPLHF. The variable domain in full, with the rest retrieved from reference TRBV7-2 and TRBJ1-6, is GAGVSQSPSNKVTEKGKDVELRCDPISGHTALYWYRQSLGQGLEFLIYFQGNSAPDKSGLPSDRFSAERTGGSVSTLTIQRTQQEDSAVYLCASSLVTGDNSPLHFGNGTRLTVT.